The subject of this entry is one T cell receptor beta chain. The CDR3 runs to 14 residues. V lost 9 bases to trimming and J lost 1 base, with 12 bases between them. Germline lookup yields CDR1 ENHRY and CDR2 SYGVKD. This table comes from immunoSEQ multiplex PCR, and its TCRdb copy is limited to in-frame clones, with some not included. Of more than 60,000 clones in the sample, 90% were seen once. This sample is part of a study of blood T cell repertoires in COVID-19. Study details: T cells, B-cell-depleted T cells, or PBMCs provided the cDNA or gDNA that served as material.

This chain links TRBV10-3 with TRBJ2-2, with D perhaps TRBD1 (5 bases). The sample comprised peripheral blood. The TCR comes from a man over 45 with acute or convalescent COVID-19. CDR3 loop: CAITQGLNTGELFF. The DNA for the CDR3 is TGTGCCATAACGCAGGGATTGAACACCGGGGAGCTGTTTTTT.